A single sample is the source of the 20 T cell receptor beta chains below, sequenced in a study of CD8 T cells in ankylosing spondylitis. TCRdb re-called the 5' RACE reads through MiXCR, storing one row per CDR3 protein. The sample lists 250,000 or so distinct CDR3 sequences, roughly a quarter occurring once. Sequenced input: blood, either unsorted or a sorted T cell fraction (not recorded which). These receptors originate from a male donor with ankylosing spondylitis or in good health (not recorded which).

This chain connects TRBV24-1 to TRBJ1-2, with D uncertain. Germline assignment: CDR1 KGHDR and CDR2 SFDVKD. The V end lost 3 bases, the J end lost 4 bases, and 11 bases lay between the germline ends. This CDR3 spans 14 amino acids. DNA for the CDR3: TGTGCCACCAGTGATGAATTGGCGTCCTATGGCTACACCTTC. As protein: CATSDELASYGYTF.

The V call is TRBV28, the J call TRBJ2-7; D not resolved. The CDR3 spans 13 residues. Germline CDR1 reads MDHEN; CDR2 reads SYDVKM. The V and J ends lost 2 bases and 3 bases respectively, with 8 bases between them. The CDR3 DNA follows: TGTGCCAGCAGTTTAGTAGATTACTACGAGCAGTACTTC. Residues: CASSLVDYYEQYF.

About this clonotype itself: A much bigger clone sits one base away, suggesting this may be a read error. The chain links TRBV4-2 to TRBJ1-1; the D gene is possibly TRBD1 (5 bases). Germline V gene lookup returns CDR1 LGHNA and CDR2 YNFKEQ. V dropped 4 bases and J dropped 0 bases, with 9 bases sitting between them. The CDR3 covers 14 residues. The CDR3 region is CASSPGTVNTEAFF. The CDR3 nucleotides read TGTGCCAGCAGCCCCGGGACGGTGAACACTGAAGCTTTCTTT.

The V and J genes are TRBV20-1 and TRBJ2-1; 8 nucleotides agree with TRBD1. The J segment lost 8 bases and the V segment lost 3 bases, leaving 9 bases of the junction unmatched. The CDR3 is 14 residues long. Germline assignment: CDR1 DFQATT and CDR2 SNEGSKA (reference sequence). CDR3 DNA sequence: TGCAGTGCTAGTGGGTCAGGGGGCCTCGATGAGCAGTTCTTC. This gives the protein CSASGSGGLDEQFF.

The chain employs TRBV20-1 and TRBJ2-5, with D tentatively TRBD2 (6 bases). Trimming took off 6 bases at V and 2 bases at J, with 16 bases between the two ends. Germline loops: CDR1 DFQATT, CDR2 SNEGSKA (reference sequence). The CDR3 covers 14 residues. CDR3 sequence reads: CSARPGDKQETQYF. The CDR3 region has the DNA TGCAGTGCGAGACCGGGGGATAAACAAGAGACCCAGTACTTC.

This clonotype was seen at least ten times. This rearrangement joins TRBV12-3 or TRBV12-4 to TRBJ1-1, with D hard to call. This CDR3 comprises 12 residues. V lost 7 bases to trimming and J lost 4 bases, with 10 bases between them. DNA for the CDR3: TGTGCCAGCACCTCGGGCGGCACTGAAGCTTTCTTT. This encodes CASTSGGTEAFF.

This clonotype came up many times. This sequence joins TRBV12-3 or TRBV12-4 and TRBJ2-1; D assignment may be TRBD1 or TRBD2 (5 bases each). The CDR3 spans 14 residues. With 1 base removed from V and 3 bases from J, the gap between germline ends came to 7 bases. CDR3 region: CASSLGGVYNEQFF. DNA of the CDR3: TGTGCCAGCAGTTTAGGAGGGGTCTACAATGAGCAGTTCTTC.

The CDR3: CASNLGTGTDTQYF. The CDR3 DNA follows: TGTGCCAGCAATTTGGGGACCGGCACAGATACGCAGTATTTT. The chain is built from TRBV6-5 and TRBJ2-3, with D possibly being TRBD1 or TRBD2 (5 bases each). From germline, CDR1 is MNHEY and CDR2 SVGAGI. The V gene lost 7 bases and the J gene lost 1 base, with 12 bases spanning the gap. The CDR3 has 14 residues.

This clonotype was detected a few times. V and J are TRBV4-2 and TRBJ2-6; perhaps TRBD1 as D (6 bases). With 0 bases removed from V and 10 bases from J, the gap between germline ends came to 10 bases. The CDR3 covers 14 residues. The germline V gene encodes CDR1 LGHNA and CDR2 YNFKEQ. The DNA of the CDR3 is TGTGCCAGCAGCCAAGAGGGGGCAGGGAACGTCCTGACTTTC. It specifies CASSQEGAGNVLTF.

CDR3 protein: CASSELWAGQPQHF. The CDR3 nucleotides are TGTGCCAGCAGTGAACTCTGGGCCGGTCAGCCCCAGCATTTT. V gene TRBV6-1 combines with J gene TRBJ1-5; D is ambiguous. The CDR3 spans 14 residues. CDR1 is MNHNS and CDR2 is SASEGT in the germline V gene. Trimming stripped 2 bases from V and 6 bases from J, with 11 bases between.

This clonotype showed up many times. This chain joins TRBV6-1 and TRBJ1-5, with D uncertain. Germline V gene lookup returns CDR1 MNHNS and CDR2 SASEGT. There are 15 residues in the CDR3. V lost 7 bases and J 2 bases, leaving 15 bases between the germline ends. For the CDR3, the DNA is TGTGCCAGCAACTCCCTGGGGAGTGGCAATCAGCCCCAGCATTTT. It translates to CASNSLGSGNQPQHF.

This clonotype was seen a handful of times. V is TRBV6-1 and J is TRBJ1-5; 7 bases map to TRBD1. CDR1 is MNHNS, CDR2 SASEGT, per germline. Losses at the gene ends were 6 bases for V and 3 bases for J; bases not matched to a gene: 8. The CDR3 loop spans 15 amino acids. The CDR3 DNA reads TGTGCCAGCAGCCGCGGGACAGCACTCAATCAGCCCCAGCATTTT. Protein: CASSRGTALNQPQHF.

This clonotype came up once. This chain joins TRBV7-2 and TRBJ2-3; 8 bases are shared with TRBD2. The CDR3 contains 16 residues. The germline V gene encodes CDR1 SGHTA and CDR2 FQGNSA. With V trimmed by 4 bases and J by 3 bases, 9 bases remained unmatched. The CDR3 sequence is CASSYLAGTGTDTQYF. CDR3 sequence (DNA): TGTGCCAGCAGCTATTTAGCGGGGACGGGAACAGATACGCAGTATTTT.

The chain links TRBV20-1 to TRBJ2-6; tentatively, D is TRBD1 or TRBD2 (7 bases each). Germline V gene data show CDR1 as DFQATT and CDR2 as SNEGSKA (reference sequence). Trimming pared 3 bases from V and 2 bases from J, leaving 17 bases between. There are 17 residues in the CDR3. The CDR3 protein is CSASVPTGRAGANVLTF. CDR3 in DNA: TGCAGTGCTAGCGTTCCGACAGGGAGGGCTGGGGCCAACGTCCTGACTTTC.

The V and J genes are TRBV5-1 and TRBJ2-7; 9 nucleotides line up with TRBD1. CDR1 and CDR2 (germline): SGHRS, YFSETQ. This CDR3 is built from 16 residues. V was pared by 4 bases and J by 3 bases, with 11 bases of the junction left unmatched. DNA for the CDR3: TGCGCCAGCAGCCTGACTCCGGGACAGGGTTTCTACGAGCAGTACTTC. Translating it yields CASSLTPGQGFYEQYF.

This chain connects TRBV19 to TRBJ2-1, with D possibly matching TRBD2 (7 bases). This CDR3 is 14 amino acids long. The V gene lost 7 bases and the J gene lost 6 bases, with 16 bases spanning the gap. The germline gives CDR1 LNHDA, CDR2 SQIVND (reference sequence). The CDR3 DNA sequence: TGTGCCAGTACCCTCGGGGGGCCCAGCAATGAGCAGTTCTTC. It yields the protein CASTLGGPSNEQFF.

This clonotype was recorded a few times. The chain uses TRBV20-1 and TRBJ2-1; the D gene is possibly TRBD1 (5 bases). Trimming shortened V by 4 bases and J by 8 bases, and 12 bases separated the two germline ends. Germline V gives CDR1 DFQATT, CDR2 SNEGSKA (reference sequence). The CDR3 extends over 12 amino acids. The DNA of the CDR3 is TGCAGTGCTACTCGACAGACCTATGAGCAGTTCTTC. Its translation: CSATRQTYEQFF.

This clonotype was observed at least ten times. The chain joins TRBV6-1 to TRBJ1-2; D possibly corresponds to TRBD1 (6 bases). Germline CDR1 and CDR2: MNHNS and SASEGT. V was cut by 6 bases and J by 0 bases, with 11 bases left in between. This CDR3 comprises 14 residues. This CDR3 is CASRRDTTNYGYTF. The CDR3 DNA follows: TGTGCCAGCAGGAGGGACACCACTAACTATGGCTACACCTTC.

The genes are TRBV19 and TRBJ1-6; unclear D gene. The CDR3 covers 13 residues. V lost 7 bases to trimming and J lost 9 bases, with 13 bases between them. Germline values: CDR1 LNHDA, CDR2 SQIVND (reference sequence). The CDR3 nucleotides are TGTGCCAGTACGAAACAACTGGCTTCACCCCTCCACTTT. Translated: CASTKQLASPLHF.

This clonotype appeared a few times. This chain links TRBV29-1 with TRBJ1-1, with D hard to call. This CDR3 contains 11 residues. Germline V gene data show CDR1 as SQVTM and CDR2 as ANQGSEA. Trimming pared 6 bases from V and 3 bases from J, leaving 8 bases between. The CDR3 protein is CSVDKYTEAFF. DNA of the CDR3: TGCAGCGTCGACAAGTACACTGAAGCTTTCTTT.